This TCR beta chain is drawn from a study of blood T cell repertoires in COVID-19. Overall study context: Sites in the United States, Italy and Spain provided acute and convalescent COVID-19 samples. PBMCs, B-cell-depleted T cells, or T cells provided the cDNA or gDNA that made up the material.

Under the authors' procedure: Using reference gene primer amplification, nucleated cell counts were estimated. Assay used: immunoSEQ multiplex PCR; TCRdb lists only in-frame clones, some missing. The DNA gave D and trimming, while V, J and clone size come from that table. The table lists 240,000 or so clones, about three quarters of them singletons. Trimming took off 9 bases at V and 2 bases at J, with 10 bases between the two ends. The CDR3 loop spans 12 amino acids. Germline V gives CDR1 MNHNS, CDR2 SASEGT. The sequenced material came from peripheral blood. The chain has TRBV6-1 and TRBJ1-2; TRBD1 might be the D (6 bases). This receptor was taken from a woman of 80 years or more with acute or convalescent COVID-19. The CDR3 DNA reads TGTGCCAGTAGGACAGCAAACTATGGCTACACCTTC. As protein: CASRTANYGYTF.